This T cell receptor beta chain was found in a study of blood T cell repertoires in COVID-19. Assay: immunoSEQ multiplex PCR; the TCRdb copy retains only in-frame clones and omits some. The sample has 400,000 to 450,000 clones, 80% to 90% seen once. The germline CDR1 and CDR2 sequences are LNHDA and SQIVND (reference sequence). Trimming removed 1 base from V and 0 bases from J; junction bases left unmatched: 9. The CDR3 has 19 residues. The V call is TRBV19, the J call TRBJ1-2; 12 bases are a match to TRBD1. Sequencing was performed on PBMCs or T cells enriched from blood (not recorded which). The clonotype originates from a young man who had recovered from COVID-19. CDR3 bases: TGTGCCAGTAGTATAGCCCTCCGGGACAGGGGGCGGGCTAACTATGGCTACACCTTC. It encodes CASSIALRDRGRANYGYTF.